This T cell receptor (beta chain) was found in a study of cytomegalovirus exposure and HLA in healthy donors. Germline V gene sequence: CDR1 SGHVS, CDR2 FQNEAQ. This CDR3 is 15 amino acids long. V gave up 3 bases and J gave up 5 bases, with 14 bases separating them. All the people who gave samples were healthy bone marrow donors. The PCR was carried out with 60 Vbeta primers and 13 Jbeta primers. Repertoires were generated with immunoSEQ multiplex PCR, while TCRdb's copy carries only in-frame clones and drops some. The sample gives about 130,000 clones, about four fifths of which show up once; roughly 5% is in the top ten. In the case of this clone: Its cognate antigen is unknown.

Study observations and caveats: In a later analysis, the majority of CMV-associated beta chains seemingly showed HLA restriction. Sequencing artifact likely explains a cluster of highly shared sequence variants.

This sequence was found in a man aged 30-40 years in good health and CMV-seronegative. The J gene is TRBJ1-5, the V gene TRBV7-8; a possible D gene is TRBD1 (5 bases). Sequenced: PBMCs. The CDR3 protein is CASSFFGGGDQPQHF. DNA of the CDR3: TGTGCCAGCAGCTTCTTTGGGGGGGGTGATCAGCCCCAGCATTTT. The whole variable domain, filled in from reference TRBV7-8 and TRBJ1-5, reads GAGVSQSPRYKVAKRGQDVALRCDPISGHVSLFWYQQALGQGPEFLTYFQNEAQLDKSGLPSDRFFAERPEGSVSTLKIQRTQQEDSAVYLCASSFFGGGDQPQHFGDGTRLSIL.